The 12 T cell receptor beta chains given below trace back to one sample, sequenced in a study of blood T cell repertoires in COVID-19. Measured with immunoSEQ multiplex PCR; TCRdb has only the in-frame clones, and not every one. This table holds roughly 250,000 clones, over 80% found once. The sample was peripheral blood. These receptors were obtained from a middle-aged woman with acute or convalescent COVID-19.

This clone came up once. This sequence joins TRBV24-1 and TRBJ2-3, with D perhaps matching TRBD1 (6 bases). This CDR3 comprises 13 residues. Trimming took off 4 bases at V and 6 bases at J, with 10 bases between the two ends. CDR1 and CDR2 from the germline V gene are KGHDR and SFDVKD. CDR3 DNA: TGTGCCACCAGTGACACAGGGCCCGATACGCAGTATTTT. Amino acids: CATSDTGPDTQYF.

This chain's CDR3 is CASTGQPNTEAFF. The CDR3 coding sequence is TGTGCCAGCACGGGACAGCCTAACACTGAAGCTTTCTTT. This sequence joins TRBV2 and TRBJ1-1, with 7 bases that match TRBD1. There are 13 residues in the CDR3. Germline CDR1 and CDR2: SNHLY and FYNNEI. Germline trimming cut 7 bases from V and 2 bases from J; bases unmatched to any gene: 4. Using reference TRBV2 and TRBJ1-1 for the parts outside the CDR3, the full variable domain is EPEVTQTPSHQVTQMGQEVILRCVPISNHLYFYWYRQILGQKVEFLVSFYNNEISEKSEIFDDQFSVERPDGSNFTLKIRSTKLEDSAMYFCASTGQPNTEAFFGQGTRLTVV.

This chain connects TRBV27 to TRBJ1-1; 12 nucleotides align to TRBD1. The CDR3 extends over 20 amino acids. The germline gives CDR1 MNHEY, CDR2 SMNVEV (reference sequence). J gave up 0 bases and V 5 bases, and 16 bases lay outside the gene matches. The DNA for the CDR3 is TGTGCCAGCAGTCCGAAGGGACAGGGGGCGCAGACTTTCATGAACACTGAAGCTTTCTTT. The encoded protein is CASSPKGQGAQTFMNTEAFF.

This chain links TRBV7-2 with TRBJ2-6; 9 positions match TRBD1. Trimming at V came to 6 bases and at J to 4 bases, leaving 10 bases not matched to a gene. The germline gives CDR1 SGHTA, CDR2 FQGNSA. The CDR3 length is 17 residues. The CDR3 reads CASRYTGGGTGANVLTF. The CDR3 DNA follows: TGTGCCAGCAGATACACAGGGGGCGGGACGGGGGCCAACGTCCTGACTTTC.

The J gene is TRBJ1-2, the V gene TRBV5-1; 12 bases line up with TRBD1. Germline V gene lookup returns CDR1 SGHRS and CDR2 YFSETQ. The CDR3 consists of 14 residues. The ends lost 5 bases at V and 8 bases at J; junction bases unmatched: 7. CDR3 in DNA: TGCGCCAGCAGGACGGGACAGGGGGCGAGCGGCTACACCTTC. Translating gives CASRTGQGASGYTF.

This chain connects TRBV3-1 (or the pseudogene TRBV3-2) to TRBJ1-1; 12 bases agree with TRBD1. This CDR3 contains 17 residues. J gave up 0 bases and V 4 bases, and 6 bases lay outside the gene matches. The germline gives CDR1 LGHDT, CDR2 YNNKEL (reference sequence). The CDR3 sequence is CASSRGTGGSLNTEAFF. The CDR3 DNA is TGTGCCAGCAGCCGAGGGACAGGGGGCTCCCTGAACACTGAAGCTTTCTTT.

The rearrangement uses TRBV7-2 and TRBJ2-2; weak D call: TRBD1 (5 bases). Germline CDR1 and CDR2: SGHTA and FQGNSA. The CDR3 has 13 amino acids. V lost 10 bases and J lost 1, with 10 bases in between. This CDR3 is CATTGGNTGELFF. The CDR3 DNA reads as TGTGCCACTACAGGCGGGAACACCGGGGAGCTGTTTTTT.

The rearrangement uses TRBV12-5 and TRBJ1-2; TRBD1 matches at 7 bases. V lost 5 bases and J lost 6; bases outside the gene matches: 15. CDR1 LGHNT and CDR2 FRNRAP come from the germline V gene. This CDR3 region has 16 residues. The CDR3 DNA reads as TGTGCTAGTGGTCCGAAAGGGGGCCGTCCCTTCGATGGCTACACCTTC. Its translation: CASGPKGGRPFDGYTF.

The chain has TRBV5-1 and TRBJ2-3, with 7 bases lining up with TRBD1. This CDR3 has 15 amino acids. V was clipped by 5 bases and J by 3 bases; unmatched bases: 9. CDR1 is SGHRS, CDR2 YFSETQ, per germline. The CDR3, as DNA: TGCGCCAGCAGTTTTACAGGGGCCCTTACAGATACGCAGTATTTT. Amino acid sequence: CASSFTGALTDTQYF.

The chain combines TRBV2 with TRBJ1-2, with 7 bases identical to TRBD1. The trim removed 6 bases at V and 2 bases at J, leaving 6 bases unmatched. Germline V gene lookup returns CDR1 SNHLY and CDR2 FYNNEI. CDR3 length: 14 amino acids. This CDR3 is CASSDRDPNYGYTF. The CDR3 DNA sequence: TGTGCCAGCAGCGACAGGGACCCCAACTATGGCTACACCTTC.

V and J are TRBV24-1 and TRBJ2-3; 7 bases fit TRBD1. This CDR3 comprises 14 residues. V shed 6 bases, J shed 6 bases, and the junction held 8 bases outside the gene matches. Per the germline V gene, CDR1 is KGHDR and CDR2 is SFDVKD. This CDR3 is CATSPRGGADTQYF. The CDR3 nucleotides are TGTGCCACCAGTCCGAGAGGGGGCGCGGATACGCAGTATTTT.

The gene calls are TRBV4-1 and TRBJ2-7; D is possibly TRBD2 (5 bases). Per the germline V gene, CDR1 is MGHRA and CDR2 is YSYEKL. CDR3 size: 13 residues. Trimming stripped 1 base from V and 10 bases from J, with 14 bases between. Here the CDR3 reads CASSQVEEAPQYV. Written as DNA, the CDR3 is TGCGCCAGCAGCCAAGTCGAGGAGGCCCCCCAGTACGTC.